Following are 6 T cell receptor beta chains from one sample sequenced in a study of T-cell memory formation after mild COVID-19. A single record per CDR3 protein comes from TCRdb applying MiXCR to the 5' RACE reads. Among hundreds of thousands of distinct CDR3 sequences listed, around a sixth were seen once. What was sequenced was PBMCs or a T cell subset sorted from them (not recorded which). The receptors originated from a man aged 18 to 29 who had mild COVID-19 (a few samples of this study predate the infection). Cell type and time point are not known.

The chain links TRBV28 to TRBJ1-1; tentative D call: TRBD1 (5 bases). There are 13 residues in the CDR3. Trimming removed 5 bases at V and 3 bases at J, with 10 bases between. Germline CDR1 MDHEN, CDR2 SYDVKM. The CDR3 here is CASSNRQYTEAFF. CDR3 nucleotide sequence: TGTGCCAGCAGTAACCGACAGTACACTGAAGCTTTCTTT.

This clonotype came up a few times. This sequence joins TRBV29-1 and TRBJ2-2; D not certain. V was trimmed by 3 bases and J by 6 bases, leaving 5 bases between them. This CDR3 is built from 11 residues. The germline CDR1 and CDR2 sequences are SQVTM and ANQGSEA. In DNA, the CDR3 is TGCAGCGTTGAGACTTCCGGGGAGCTGTTTTTT. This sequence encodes CSVETSGELFF.

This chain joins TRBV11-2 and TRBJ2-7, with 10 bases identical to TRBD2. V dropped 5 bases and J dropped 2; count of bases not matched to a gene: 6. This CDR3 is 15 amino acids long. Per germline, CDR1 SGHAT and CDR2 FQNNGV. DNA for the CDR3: TGTGCCAGCAGCCCTCAACTAGCGGGGACCTACGAGCAGTACTTC. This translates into CASSPQLAGTYEQYF.

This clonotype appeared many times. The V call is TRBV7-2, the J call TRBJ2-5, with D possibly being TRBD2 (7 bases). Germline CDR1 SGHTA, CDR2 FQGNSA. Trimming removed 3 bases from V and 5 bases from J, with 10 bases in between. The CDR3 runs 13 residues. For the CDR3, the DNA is TGTGCCAGCAGCTTGGGGGGGCCTGAGACCCAGTACTTC. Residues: CASSLGGPETQYF.

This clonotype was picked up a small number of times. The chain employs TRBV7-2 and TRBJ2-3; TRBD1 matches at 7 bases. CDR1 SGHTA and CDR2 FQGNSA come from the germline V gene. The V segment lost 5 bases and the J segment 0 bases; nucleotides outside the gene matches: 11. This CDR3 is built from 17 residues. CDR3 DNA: TGTGCCAGCAGCCCCGACAGAGGGGGCTTCAGCACAGATACGCAGTATTTT. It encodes CASSPDRGGFSTDTQYF.

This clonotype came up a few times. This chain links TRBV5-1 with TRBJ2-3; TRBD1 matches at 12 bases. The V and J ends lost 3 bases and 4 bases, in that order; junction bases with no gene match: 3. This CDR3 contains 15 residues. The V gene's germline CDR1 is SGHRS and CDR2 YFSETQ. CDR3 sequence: CASSSGQGAADTQYF. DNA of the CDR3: TGCGCCAGCAGCTCGGGACAGGGGGCCGCAGATACGCAGTATTTT.